Listed below are T cell receptor beta chains from one sample, sequenced in a study of T cell responses to AZD1222 COVID-19 vaccine. Using immunoSEQ multiplex PCR, the repertoire was profiled, and TCRdb retains in-frame clones only, with some absent. Counted here are 65,000 to 85,000 clones, about nine tenths occurring once; the ten biggest clones make up 10%. The sequencing here drew on peripheral blood, taken 28 days after the second dose of the MenACWY control vaccine. The source is an adult who received the MenACWY meningococcal vaccine as a control. Each CDR3 is given with its conserved first and last residue. The D gene is left open where the match is weak. Only some rows state a clone size, as once, few, many or a class for expanded clones.

D gene: TRBD2
CDR3 length: 14
J gene: TRBJ2-5
clone size: -
V gene: TRBV2
CDR3 protein: CASSRSGGAETQYF
CDR3 DNA: TGTGCCAGCAGCCGGAGCGGGGGGGCGGAGACCCAGTACTTC

D gene: -
CDR3 length: 14
J gene: TRBJ2-2
clone size: -
V gene: TRBV24-1
CDR3 protein: CATSSAGNIGELFF
CDR3 DNA: TGTGCCACCAGTAGTGCAGGGAATATCGGGGAGCTGTTTTTT

D gene: -
CDR3 length: 13
J gene: TRBJ1-5
clone size: -
V gene: TRBV2
CDR3 protein: CASSPDFNQPQHF
CDR3 DNA: TGTGCCAGCAGTCCCGATTTCAATCAGCCCCAGCATTTT

D gene: -
CDR3 length: 13
J gene: TRBJ2-1
clone size: -
V gene: TRBV7-2
CDR3 protein: CASSFQGYNEQFF
CDR3 DNA: TGTGCCAGCAGCTTTCAGGGCTACAATGAGCAGTTCTTC

D gene: -
CDR3 length: 14
J gene: TRBJ2-2
clone size: -
V gene: TRBV7-2
CDR3 protein: CASSLDRVSGELFF
CDR3 DNA: TGTGCCAGCAGCTTAGACAGGGTCTCCGGGGAGCTGTTTTTT

D gene: TRBD1
CDR3 length: 16
J gene: TRBJ1-2
clone size: -
V gene: TRBV5-8
CDR3 protein: CASSFLGRGTDYGYTF
CDR3 DNA: TGTGCCAGCAGCTTTTTGGGGCGCGGGACAGACTATGGCTACACCTTC

D gene: TRBD1
CDR3 length: 16
J gene: TRBJ2-1
clone size: -
V gene: TRBV5-4
CDR3 protein: CASSSRLAGGSNEQFF
CDR3 DNA: TGTGCCAGCAGCTCGAGGTTAGCAGGGGGAAGTAATGAGCAGTTCTTC

D gene: -
CDR3 length: 15
J gene: TRBJ1-2
clone size: -
V gene: TRBV12-2
CDR3 protein: CASLRTERANYGYTF
CDR3 DNA: TGTGCAAGTCTCAGGACGGAGAGAGCTAACTATGGCTACACCTTC

D gene: -
CDR3 length: 14
J gene: TRBJ1-1
clone size: once
V gene: TRBV7-9
CDR3 protein: CASSRTNGETEAFF
CDR3 DNA: TGTGCCAGCAGCAGGACAAACGGGGAGACTGAAGCTTTCTTT

D gene: -
CDR3 length: 15
J gene: TRBJ1-2
clone size: once
V gene: TRBV24-1
CDR3 protein: CATSSSGAENYGYTF
CDR3 DNA: TGTGCCACCAGTTCCTCAGGGGCGGAGAACTATGGCTACACCTTC

D gene: TRBD1
CDR3 length: 13
J gene: TRBJ1-1
clone size: -
V gene: TRBV2
CDR3 protein: CASSEGQGGKAFF
CDR3 DNA: TGTGCCAGCAGTGAAGGGCAGGGGGGGAAAGCTTTCTTT

D gene: -
CDR3 length: 13
J gene: TRBJ2-1
clone size: -
V gene: TRBV6-5
CDR3 protein: CASRETGDNEQFF
CDR3 DNA: TGTGCCAGCAGGGAGACAGGCGACAATGAGCAGTTCTTC

D gene: TRBD2
CDR3 length: 20
J gene: TRBJ2-1
clone size: -
V gene: TRBV5-1
CDR3 protein: CASSLVRWATPGTSENEQFF
CDR3 DNA: TGCGCCAGCAGCTTGGTACGGTGGGCTACCCCCGGGACTAGCGAAAATGAGCAGTTCTTC

D gene: -
CDR3 length: 13
J gene: TRBJ1-1
clone size: -
V gene: TRBV12-3/TRBV12-4
CDR3 protein: CASSPTGNTEAFF
CDR3 DNA: TGTGCCAGCAGCCCGACAGGGAACACTGAAGCTTTCTTT

D gene: -
CDR3 length: 14
J gene: TRBJ1-3
clone size: -
V gene: TRBV9
CDR3 protein: CASSVGESGNTIYF
CDR3 DNA: TGTGCCAGCAGCGTAGGTGAGAGTGGAAACACCATATATTTT

D gene: -
CDR3 length: 16
J gene: TRBJ2-1
clone size: -
V gene: TRBV2
CDR3 protein: CASSELLPRGYNEQFF
CDR3 DNA: TGTGCCAGCAGTGAACTGTTGCCAAGGGGCTACAATGAGCAGTTCTTC

D gene: -
CDR3 length: 15
J gene: TRBJ1-2
clone size: -
V gene: TRBV30
CDR3 protein: CAWSDRVRYNYGYTF
CDR3 DNA: TGTGCCTGGAGTGACAGGGTCCGGTATAACTATGGCTACACCTTC

D gene: TRBD1
CDR3 length: 16
J gene: TRBJ2-1
clone size: -
V gene: TRBV7-8
CDR3 protein: CASIGTGGFTDNEQFF
CDR3 DNA: TGTGCCAGCATTGGGACAGGGGGCTTTACGGACAATGAGCAGTTCTTC

D gene: TRBD2
CDR3 length: 15
J gene: TRBJ2-7
clone size: -
V gene: TRBV28
CDR3 protein: CASSLSSLAGYEQYF
CDR3 DNA: TGTGCCAGCAGTTTGAGTAGTCTAGCGGGTTACGAGCAGTACTTC

D gene: -
CDR3 length: 13
J gene: TRBJ1-4
clone size: -
V gene: TRBV6-5
CDR3 protein: CASSLSIPHELFF
CDR3 DNA: TGTGCCAGCAGTCTTTCCATCCCCCATGAACTGTTTTTT

D gene: -
CDR3 length: 16
J gene: TRBJ2-3
clone size: -
V gene: TRBV5-1
CDR3 protein: CASRFPDPTSTDTQYF
CDR3 DNA: TGCGCCAGCAGATTCCCTGACCCTACTAGCACAGATACGCAGTATTTT

D gene: -
CDR3 length: 14
J gene: TRBJ1-4
clone size: -
V gene: TRBV9
CDR3 protein: CASSAGRPNEKLFF
CDR3 DNA: TGTGCCAGCAGCGCGGGACGACCTAATGAAAAACTGTTTTTT

D gene: TRBD1
CDR3 length: 15
J gene: TRBJ1-4
clone size: -
V gene: TRBV5-1
CDR3 protein: CASSLNRGLEEKLFF
CDR3 DNA: TGCGCCAGCAGCTTGAACAGGGGGTTAGAGGAAAAACTGTTTTTT

D gene: TRBD2
CDR3 length: 15
J gene: TRBJ2-3
clone size: -
V gene: TRBV3-1/TRBV3-2
CDR3 protein: CASSLTSGGDDTQYF
CDR3 DNA: TGTGCCAGCAGTCTTACTAGCGGGGGGGACGATACGCAGTATTTT

D gene: TRBD1
CDR3 length: 16
J gene: TRBJ1-6
clone size: -
V gene: TRBV30
CDR3 protein: CAFGQGARIRDSPLHF
CDR3 DNA: TGTGCATTCGGACAGGGGGCGAGGATCAGGGATTCACCCCTCCACTTT

D gene: -
CDR3 length: 10
J gene: TRBJ2-7
clone size: -
V gene: TRBV2
CDR3 protein: CAPDRYEQYF
CDR3 DNA: TGTGCCCCCGACCGATACGAGCAGTACTTC

D gene: -
CDR3 length: 13
J gene: TRBJ1-2
clone size: -
V gene: TRBV6-5
CDR3 protein: CASTHGWLDGYTF
CDR3 DNA: TGTGCCAGCACCCACGGGTGGCTGGATGGCTACACCTTC

D gene: -
CDR3 length: 12
J gene: TRBJ2-1
clone size: -
V gene: TRBV30
CDR3 protein: CAWGEGYNEQFF
CDR3 DNA: TGTGCTTGGGGCGAGGGCTACAATGAGCAGTTCTTC

D gene: -
CDR3 length: 15
J gene: TRBJ1-2
clone size: -
V gene: TRBV30
CDR3 protein: CAWSVLGGRDYGYTF
CDR3 DNA: TGTGCCTGGAGTGTACTCGGGGGAAGGGACTATGGCTACACCTTC

D gene: TRBD2
CDR3 length: 18
J gene: TRBJ2-7
clone size: -
V gene: TRBV27
CDR3 protein: CASTPGSSGSGPRGEQYF
CDR3 DNA: TGTGCCAGCACTCCCGGGTCTAGCGGGTCCGGCCCGCGCGGGGAGCAGTACTTC

D gene: TRBD1
CDR3 length: 15
J gene: TRBJ1-2
clone size: -
V gene: TRBV5-1
CDR3 protein: CASSLRSGGQDGYTF
CDR3 DNA: TGCGCCAGCAGCTTGAGGTCAGGGGGCCAGGATGGCTACACCTTC

D gene: -
CDR3 length: 13
J gene: TRBJ1-1
clone size: -
V gene: TRBV3-1/TRBV3-2
CDR3 protein: CASSQTVNTEAFF
CDR3 DNA: TGTGCCAGCAGCCAAACAGTGAACACTGAAGCTTTCTTT

D gene: TRBD1
CDR3 length: 13
J gene: TRBJ1-1
clone size: -
V gene: TRBV19
CDR3 protein: CASDDRGNTEAFF
CDR3 DNA: TGTGCCAGCGACGACAGGGGGAACACTGAAGCTTTCTTT